A single sample is the source of the 5 T cell receptor beta chains below, sequenced in a study of CD4 T cells in relation to SARS-CoV-2 and coronaviruses. The unexposed donors gave CD4+ T cells in about 2010-2019, prior to COVID-19. Only in-frame clones appear in the TCRdb table, and some are missing; sequencing was by immunoSEQ multiplex PCR. The profile shows about 68,000 clones, about 92% of them singletons. Sequenced: naive CD4+ T cells from PBMCs. Subset reported: naive CD4+ T cells isolated by negative enrichment. These receptors came from a human donor in good health.

The rearrangement joins TRBV11-1 to TRBJ1-5; a possible D gene is TRBD1 (5 bases). Looked up from germline, CDR1 is SGHAT and CDR2 is FQDESV (reference sequence). The V end lost 5 bases, the J end lost 5 bases, and 10 bases lay between the germline ends. This CDR3 is 13 amino acids long. CDR3 sequence (DNA): TGTGCCAGCAGCCGGGGGACCGATCAGCCCCAGCATTTT. Amino acid sequence: CASSRGTDQPQHF.

This sequence joins TRBV28 and TRBJ1-2; the D is unclear. The CDR3 is 11 residues long. Germline V gene lookup returns CDR1 MDHEN and CDR2 SYDVKM. V gave up 1 base and J gave up 3 bases, with 0 bases separating them. CDR3 sequence reads: CASSLYYGYTF. In DNA, the CDR3 is TGTGCCAGCAGTTTATACTATGGCTACACCTTC.

This clone was recorded only once. The V gene is TRBV29-1, the J gene TRBJ1-4; the D gene is possibly TRBD1 (5 bases). The V end was cut by 4 bases, the J end by 8 bases, with 20 bases between. This CDR3 is 15 amino acids long. Germline-derived CDR1 and CDR2 are SQVTM and ANQGSEA. The CDR3 sequence is CSVGGGGLEGEKLFF. The CDR3 DNA sequence: TGCAGCGTTGGGGGCGGAGGCCTAGAGGGGGAAAAACTGTTTTTT.

This clone was seen only once. The V gene is TRBV2, the J gene TRBJ1-5, with TRBD1 identical over 10 bases. Germline CDR1 SNHLY, CDR2 FYNNEI. The length of the CDR3 is 18 residues. J gave up 1 base and V 5 bases, and 11 bases lay outside the gene matches. The CDR3 protein is CASSWGPGTGESNQPQHF. The CDR3 DNA sequence: TGTGCCAGCAGTTGGGGCCCCGGGACAGGGGAAAGCAATCAGCCCCAGCATTTT. Supplemented by reference TRBV2 and TRBJ1-5, the full variable domain reads EPEVTQTPSHQVTQMGQEVILRCVPISNHLYFYWYRQILGQKVEFLVSFYNNEISEKSEIFDDQFSVERPDGSNFTLKIRSTKLEDSAMYFCASSWGPGTGESNQPQHFGDGTRLSIL.

This chain links TRBV7-2 with TRBJ2-7, with D perhaps matching TRBD1 (6 bases). Per germline, CDR1 SGHTA and CDR2 FQGNSA. V lost 1 base to trimming and J lost 0 bases, with 10 bases between them. This CDR3 comprises 15 residues. The CDR3 sequence is CASSLETGSSYEQYF. The CDR3 nucleotides are TGTGCCAGCAGCTTAGAAACAGGGAGCTCCTACGAGCAGTACTTC. Variable domain in full (rest from reference TRBV7-2 and TRBJ2-7): GAGVSQSPSNKVTEKGKDVELRCDPISGHTALYWYRQSLGQGLEFLIYFQGNSAPDKSGLPSDRFSAERTGGSVSTLTIQRTQQEDSAVYLCASSLETGSSYEQYFGPGTRLTVT.